The rows below give T cell receptor beta chains drawn from one sample of a study of blood T cell repertoires in COVID-19. The repertoire was sequenced with immunoSEQ multiplex PCR; TCRdb's copy has only in-frame clones and lacks some. The sample lists about 170,000 clones; roughly 90% were seen once. The specimen sequenced was peripheral blood. The receptors come from a man aged 25 to 40 with COVID-19, enrolled during active disease. Each CDR3 is given with its conserved first and last residue. Each record gives: CDR3 DNA, CDR3 protein, J gene, clone size, D gene, V gene. The D gene is left open where the match is weak. Expanded clones are given a class, and other clones once, few, many or no size at all.

CDR3nt: TGTGCCAGCAGCACCCGGCGGGGGGGGAGTACCAATGAAGCTTTCTTT
CDR3aa: CASSTRRGGSTNEAFF
j_gene: TRBJ1-1
abundance: NA
d_gene: NA
v_gene: TRBV7-2

CDR3nt: TGTGCCAGTAGTATAGATCGGACAGGGGTTCTGTCAAATCAGCCCCAGCATTTT
CDR3aa: CASSIDRTGVLSNQPQHF
j_gene: TRBJ1-5
abundance: NA
d_gene: TRBD1
v_gene: TRBV19

CDR3nt: TGTGCCAGCAGCTTGGGAGGGTACGCGAACACCGGGGAGCTGTTTTTT
CDR3aa: CASSLGGYANTGELFF
j_gene: TRBJ2-2
abundance: NA
d_gene: NA
v_gene: TRBV5-6

CDR3nt: TGTGCCACCAAAAGGTCCGGGACAGGGATTAAAGCTAACTATGGCTACACCTTC
CDR3aa: CATKRSGTGIKANYGYTF
j_gene: TRBJ1-2
abundance: NA
d_gene: TRBD1
v_gene: TRBV19

CDR3nt: TGTGCCAGCTCACCAAGGACAGGGGGCAGCCAGCCCCAGCATTTT
CDR3aa: CASSPRTGGSQPQHF
j_gene: TRBJ1-5
abundance: few
d_gene: TRBD1
v_gene: TRBV18

CDR3nt: TGTGCCAGCAGCTTTAGGAGGGGGCGCACTGAAGCTTTCTTT
CDR3aa: CASSFRRGRTEAFF
j_gene: TRBJ1-1
abundance: NA
d_gene: TRBD1
v_gene: TRBV7-2

CDR3nt: TGTGCCAGCATGGTAGCGGTATACAATGAGCAGTTCTTC
CDR3aa: CASMVAVYNEQFF
j_gene: TRBJ2-1
abundance: NA
d_gene: NA
v_gene: TRBV6-6

CDR3nt: TGTGCCAGCAGGGGTACGGGGGGAACGCAGTATTTT
CDR3aa: CASRGTGGTQYF
j_gene: TRBJ2-3
abundance: NA
d_gene: TRBD2
v_gene: TRBV6-5

CDR3nt: TGTGCCAGCAGGTCAGGTTATAATTCACCCCTCCACTTT
CDR3aa: CASRSGYNSPLHF
j_gene: TRBJ1-6
abundance: NA
d_gene: NA
v_gene: TRBV12-3/TRBV12-4

CDR3nt: TGTGCCAGCAGCTTAGCGGGGGGGATAGGAGGCTACACCTTC
CDR3aa: CASSLAGGIGGYTF
j_gene: TRBJ1-2
abundance: NA
d_gene: NA
v_gene: TRBV7-9

CDR3nt: TGCGCCAGCAGCCATTTACCGGGACTAGCGGGCCCCAATGAGCAGTTCTTC
CDR3aa: CASSHLPGLAGPNEQFF
j_gene: TRBJ2-1
abundance: NA
d_gene: TRBD2
v_gene: TRBV4-3

CDR3nt: TGTGCCAGCAGTTTACCCCGGCTAGCGGGAGGAAACGAGCAGTACTTC
CDR3aa: CASSLPRLAGGNEQYF
j_gene: TRBJ2-7
abundance: NA
d_gene: TRBD2
v_gene: TRBV28

CDR3nt: TGTGCCAGCTCACCCTTAGGACAGGGCGTGAGCTATGGCTACACCTTC
CDR3aa: CASSPLGQGVSYGYTF
j_gene: TRBJ1-2
abundance: once
d_gene: TRBD1
v_gene: TRBV18

CDR3nt: TGTGCCAGCAGTTCAGACAGGAACACCGGGGAGCTGTTTTTT
CDR3aa: CASSSDRNTGELFF
j_gene: TRBJ2-2
abundance: NA
d_gene: NA
v_gene: TRBV2

CDR3nt: TGCAGCGTTGGGATGGGCAGCTTTCGATCCTACGAGCAGTACTTC
CDR3aa: CSVGMGSFRSYEQYF
j_gene: TRBJ2-7
abundance: NA
d_gene: NA
v_gene: TRBV29-1

CDR3nt: TGTGCCAGCAGTTACACAGGTAGCACAGATACGCAGTATTTT
CDR3aa: CASSYTGSTDTQYF
j_gene: TRBJ2-3
abundance: NA
d_gene: NA
v_gene: TRBV6-2/TRBV6-3

CDR3nt: TGTGCCAGCCGCCCCCACCGGGGAGAGCAGTACTTC
CDR3aa: CASRPHRGEQYF
j_gene: TRBJ2-7
abundance: once
d_gene: NA
v_gene: TRBV27

CDR3nt: TGTGCCAGCAGCTCCGTCCCAGGGACTAGCGGCCAAGAGACCCAGTACTTC
CDR3aa: CASSSVPGTSGQETQYF
j_gene: TRBJ2-5
abundance: NA
d_gene: TRBD2
v_gene: TRBV7-6

CDR3nt: TGTGCCAGCAGCGTGCTTAGCGGGGGGCCGGGAGATACGCAGTATTTT
CDR3aa: CASSVLSGGPGDTQYF
j_gene: TRBJ2-3
abundance: NA
d_gene: TRBD2
v_gene: TRBV9

CDR3nt: TGTGCCAGCAGTCTTGCCGGGACTAGCGGGTCCTACGAGCAGTACTTC
CDR3aa: CASSLAGTSGSYEQYF
j_gene: TRBJ2-7
abundance: once
d_gene: TRBD2
v_gene: TRBV28

CDR3nt: TGTGCCAGCAGCGGACAGGGTTACGGCACTGAAGCTTTCTTT
CDR3aa: CASSGQGYGTEAFF
j_gene: TRBJ1-1
abundance: NA
d_gene: TRBD1
v_gene: TRBV9

CDR3nt: TGTGCCAGCAGGCATTATACAGACAACTATGGCTACACCTTC
CDR3aa: CASRHYTDNYGYTF
j_gene: TRBJ1-2
abundance: NA
d_gene: NA
v_gene: TRBV6-5

CDR3nt: TGCAGCGTTGAAAGGGGGCGAGCTGAAGCTTTCTTT
CDR3aa: CSVERGRAEAFF
j_gene: TRBJ1-1
abundance: NA
d_gene: TRBD1
v_gene: TRBV29-1

CDR3nt: TGTGCCAGCAGCACGGGTGGGACTGAAGCTTTCTTT
CDR3aa: CASSTGGTEAFF
j_gene: TRBJ1-1
abundance: NA
d_gene: NA
v_gene: TRBV3-1/TRBV3-2

CDR3nt: TGTGCCAGCAGCGTCCCAGGCAGGACTAGCGGGAGTGTTAACACCGGGGAGCTGTTTTTT
CDR3aa: CASSVPGRTSGSVNTGELFF
j_gene: TRBJ2-2
abundance: once
d_gene: TRBD2
v_gene: TRBV9

CDR3nt: TGTGCCAGTAGTTTTGACAGGGCTAGCACAGATACGCAGTATTTT
CDR3aa: CASSFDRASTDTQYF
j_gene: TRBJ2-3
abundance: NA
d_gene: TRBD1
v_gene: TRBV19

CDR3nt: TGTGCCAGCTCACCACCGAGGGGGACAGGGGGTAAAAGGAACGAGCAGTACTTC
CDR3aa: CASSPPRGTGGKRNEQYF
j_gene: TRBJ2-7
abundance: NA
d_gene: TRBD1
v_gene: TRBV18

CDR3nt: TGTGCCAGCAGTCCTAGGGGCGAGAGGTACAATGAGCAGTTCTTC
CDR3aa: CASSPRGERYNEQFF
j_gene: TRBJ2-1
abundance: NA
d_gene: NA
v_gene: TRBV6-5

CDR3nt: TGTGCCAGCAGCGCAGGGGAAGGCAATCAGCCCCAGCATTTT
CDR3aa: CASSAGEGNQPQHF
j_gene: TRBJ1-5
abundance: NA
d_gene: NA
v_gene: TRBV7-9

CDR3nt: TGTGCCAGCAGCCAAGATCTTTGGGGACAGGGGGCGCGGAACACTGAAGCTTTCTTT
CDR3aa: CASSQDLWGQGARNTEAFF
j_gene: TRBJ1-1
abundance: NA
d_gene: TRBD1
v_gene: TRBV14

CDR3nt: TGCAGTGCTAGTAACGAGAACTATGGCTACACCTTC
CDR3aa: CSASNENYGYTF
j_gene: TRBJ1-2
abundance: NA
d_gene: NA
v_gene: TRBV20-1

CDR3nt: TGTGCCAGCAGCTTAAGGGGGGGATTTGCCTACAATGAGCAGTTCTTC
CDR3aa: CASSLRGGFAYNEQFF
j_gene: TRBJ2-1
abundance: NA
d_gene: NA
v_gene: TRBV7-9

CDR3nt: TGTGCCAGCTCAGGGGGGTACGAGCAGTACTTC
CDR3aa: CASSGGYEQYF
j_gene: TRBJ2-7
abundance: NA
d_gene: NA
v_gene: TRBV28

CDR3nt: TGTGCCAGTAGTAAAACACCCCCAACTGAAGCTTTCTTT
CDR3aa: CASSKTPPTEAFF
j_gene: TRBJ1-1
abundance: once
d_gene: NA
v_gene: TRBV19

CDR3nt: TGCAGCGTTGAGGGAGGGAAATGGGGCGTCCTGACTTTC
CDR3aa: CSVEGGKWGVLTF
j_gene: TRBJ2-6
abundance: NA
d_gene: TRBD2
v_gene: TRBV29-1

CDR3nt: TGTGCCAGCAGTACGTACAGGGGATCGGCCAAAAACATTCAGTACTTC
CDR3aa: CASSTYRGSAKNIQYF
j_gene: TRBJ2-4
abundance: NA
d_gene: TRBD1
v_gene: TRBV27

CDR3nt: TGTGCCATCAGTGACCAGGAGGCGGGCAATCAGCCCCAGCATTTT
CDR3aa: CAISDQEAGNQPQHF
j_gene: TRBJ1-5
abundance: NA
d_gene: NA
v_gene: TRBV10-3

CDR3nt: TGTGCCAGCAGTTACTCGATGGGCAGGTTCTTATATGGCTACACCTTC
CDR3aa: CASSYSMGRFLYGYTF
j_gene: TRBJ1-2
abundance: NA
d_gene: NA
v_gene: TRBV6-2/TRBV6-3

CDR3nt: TGTGCCAGCAGCCAAGACCCCCACACGTCTTCGATCTACGAGCAGTACTTC
CDR3aa: CASSQDPHTSSIYEQYF
j_gene: TRBJ2-7
abundance: NA
d_gene: NA
v_gene: TRBV3-1/TRBV3-2

CDR3nt: TGTGCCAGCAGCTACTCGCCTAGCGGGAGGGCCGGGGAGCTGTTTTTT
CDR3aa: CASSYSPSGRAGELFF
j_gene: TRBJ2-2
abundance: NA
d_gene: TRBD2
v_gene: TRBV7-3

CDR3nt: TGCAGTGAGGCGGGATACAATGAGCAGTTCTTC
CDR3aa: CSEAGYNEQFF
j_gene: TRBJ2-1
abundance: NA
d_gene: NA
v_gene: TRBV20-1

CDR3nt: TGCAGCGTTGCGCGGAGCTTGGGTGTTGGCTACACCTTC
CDR3aa: CSVARSLGVGYTF
j_gene: TRBJ1-2
abundance: NA
d_gene: NA
v_gene: TRBV29-1

CDR3nt: TGTGCCAGCAGCTTATACACAACTAATGAAAAACTGTTTTTT
CDR3aa: CASSLYTTNEKLFF
j_gene: TRBJ1-4
abundance: NA
d_gene: NA
v_gene: TRBV7-2

CDR3nt: TGTGCCAGCAGTCTAACAGGGGTTAGCACAGATACGCAGTATTTT
CDR3aa: CASSLTGVSTDTQYF
j_gene: TRBJ2-3
abundance: once
d_gene: TRBD1
v_gene: TRBV28

CDR3nt: TGTGCCACCAGAGCGGGAGGGTCAGATACGCAGTATTTT
CDR3aa: CATRAGGSDTQYF
j_gene: TRBJ2-3
abundance: NA
d_gene: TRBD2
v_gene: TRBV24-1

CDR3nt: TGTGCCAGCAGTGAACAGGTTCTCAATTCACCCCTCCACTTT
CDR3aa: CASSEQVLNSPLHF
j_gene: TRBJ1-6
abundance: NA
d_gene: NA
v_gene: TRBV6-1

CDR3nt: TGTGCCAGCAGCCAAGCCGGTACCAAGACTCCGTACTTC
CDR3aa: CASSQAGTKTPYF
j_gene: TRBJ2-4
abundance: NA
d_gene: NA
v_gene: TRBV14

CDR3nt: TGTGCCAGTAGTCGAAGGGGAGGCCTGTCCTCCTATAATTCACCCCTCCACTTT
CDR3aa: CASSRRGGLSSYNSPLHF
j_gene: TRBJ1-6
abundance: NA
d_gene: NA
v_gene: TRBV19

CDR3nt: TGTGCCAGCAGCTTAATGGGACAGGGGGCCGGGGAGCTGTTTTTT
CDR3aa: CASSLMGQGAGELFF
j_gene: TRBJ2-2
abundance: NA
d_gene: TRBD1
v_gene: TRBV7-3

CDR3nt: TGTGCCAGCAGTGGACCGGGGACAGCGAGCTCCTATAATTCACCCCTCCACTTT
CDR3aa: CASSGPGTASSYNSPLHF
j_gene: TRBJ1-6
abundance: NA
d_gene: TRBD1
v_gene: TRBV6-1

CDR3nt: TGTGCCAGTAGGGACAGGGGAATTGAAAAACTGTTTTTT
CDR3aa: CASRDRGIEKLFF
j_gene: TRBJ1-4
abundance: once
d_gene: TRBD1
v_gene: TRBV19

CDR3nt: TGTGCCAGCAGCCTACAGGGATTCCGCTATGGCTACACCTTC
CDR3aa: CASSLQGFRYGYTF
j_gene: TRBJ1-2
abundance: NA
d_gene: NA
v_gene: TRBV6-5

CDR3nt: TGTGCCAGCAGCTTTCTAGTCACCGAGCAGTACTTC
CDR3aa: CASSFLVTEQYF
j_gene: TRBJ2-7
abundance: once
d_gene: NA
v_gene: TRBV5-4

CDR3nt: TGTGCCAGCAGTTTGGGGCGGACTGAAGCTTTCTTT
CDR3aa: CASSLGRTEAFF
j_gene: TRBJ1-1
abundance: NA
d_gene: NA
v_gene: TRBV28

CDR3nt: TGTGCCAGCTCACCGAGACAGGGGTACACTGAAGCTTTCTTT
CDR3aa: CASSPRQGYTEAFF
j_gene: TRBJ1-1
abundance: NA
d_gene: TRBD1
v_gene: TRBV18